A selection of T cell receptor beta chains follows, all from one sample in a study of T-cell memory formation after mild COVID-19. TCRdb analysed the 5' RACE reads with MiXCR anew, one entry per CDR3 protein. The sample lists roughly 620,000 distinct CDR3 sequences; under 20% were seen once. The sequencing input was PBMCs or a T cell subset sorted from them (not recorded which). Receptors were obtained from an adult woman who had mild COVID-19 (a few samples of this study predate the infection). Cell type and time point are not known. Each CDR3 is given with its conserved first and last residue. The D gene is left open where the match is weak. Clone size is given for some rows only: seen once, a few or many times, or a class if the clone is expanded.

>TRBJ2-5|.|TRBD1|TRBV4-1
CASSQRDRGIVVETQYF
TGCGCCAGCAGCCAGAGGGACAGGGGGATTGTAGTAGAGACCCAGTACTTC
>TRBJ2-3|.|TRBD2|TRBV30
CAWSRGGITDTQYF
TGTGCCTGGAGTCGGGGGGGAATCACAGATACGCAGTATTTT
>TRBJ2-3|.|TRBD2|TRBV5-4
CASSRKNSGRRTDTQYF
TGTGCCAGCAGCCGCAAAAATAGCGGGAGGAGGACAGATACGCAGTATTTT
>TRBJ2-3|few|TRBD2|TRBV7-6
CASSLVAGTSTDTQYF
TGTGCCAGCAGCTTAGTAGCGGGGACTAGCACAGATACGCAGTATTTT
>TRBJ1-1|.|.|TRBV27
CASSSRQGEDSTEAFF
TGTGCCAGCAGTTCCCGGCAGGGTGAGGACTCTACTGAAGCTTTCTTT
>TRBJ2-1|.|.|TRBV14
CASSQETSSEQFF
TGTGCCAGCAGCCAAGAGACTAGTAGTGAGCAGTTCTTC
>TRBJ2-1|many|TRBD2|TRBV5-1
CASSLSSGGRYNEQFF
TGCGCCAGCAGCTTGAGTAGCGGGGGGCGCTACAATGAGCAGTTCTTC
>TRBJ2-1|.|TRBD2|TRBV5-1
CASSLPGLASADEQFF
TGCGCCAGCAGCCTTCCGGGACTAGCGTCGGCAGATGAGCAGTTCTTC
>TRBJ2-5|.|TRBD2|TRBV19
CASSSQVLAGGTVYF
TGTGCCAGTAGTTCCCAGGTACTAGCGGGAGGTACTGTGTACTTC
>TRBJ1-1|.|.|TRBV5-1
CASSLEDSMNTEAFF
TGCGCCAGCAGCTTGGAGGATTCCATGAACACTGAAGCTTTCTTT
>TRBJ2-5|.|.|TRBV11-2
CASSLRRERGQETQYF
TGTGCCAGCAGCTTACGGAGGGAACGAGGCCAAGAGACCCAGTACTTC
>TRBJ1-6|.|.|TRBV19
CASSIYRSSYNSPLHF
TGTGCCAGTAGTATTTACAGGAGCTCCTATAATTCACCCCTCCACTTT
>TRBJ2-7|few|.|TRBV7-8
CASSLDLRLQGTGGYEQYF
TGTGCCAGCAGCTTAGATCTCCGGCTACAGGGGACGGGGGGTTACGAGCAGTACTTC
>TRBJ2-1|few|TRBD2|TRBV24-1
CATRVLATLSEQFF
TGTGCCACCAGAGTACTAGCGACCCTAAGTGAGCAGTTCTTC
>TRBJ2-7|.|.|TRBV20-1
CSARDRGMVDYEQYF
TGCAGTGCTAGAGATCGAGGAATGGTCGATTACGAGCAGTACTTC
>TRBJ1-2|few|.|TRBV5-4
CASSFYRTADGGANYGYTF
TGTGCCAGCAGCTTCTATAGGACAGCCGACGGGGGTGCTAACTATGGCTACACCTTC
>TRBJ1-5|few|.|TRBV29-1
CSVLVGYNQPQHF
TGCAGCGTTCTGGTGGGCTACAATCAGCCCCAGCATTTT
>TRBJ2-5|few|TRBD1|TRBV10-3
CAISDYGQGQETQYF
TGTGCCATCAGTGACTACGGACAGGGTCAAGAGACCCAGTACTTC
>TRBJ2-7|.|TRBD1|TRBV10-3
CAISLQGESYEQYF
TGTGCCATCAGCCTTCAGGGGGAATCCTACGAGCAGTACTTC
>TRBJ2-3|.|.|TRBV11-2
CASSFLRAGPTDTQYF
TGTGCCAGCAGCTTCCTCCGGGCGGGACCCACAGATACGCAGTATTTT
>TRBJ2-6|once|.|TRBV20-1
CSASDLLGANVLTF
TGCAGTGCTTCCGACCTCCTAGGGGCCAACGTCCTGACTTTC
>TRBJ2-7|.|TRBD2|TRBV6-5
CASSQTSGRVYEQYF
TGTGCCAGCAGCCAGACTAGCGGGAGGGTCTACGAGCAGTACTTC
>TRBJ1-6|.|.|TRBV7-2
CASSSEGSWSPLHF
TGTGCCAGCAGCTCCGAGGGAAGTTGGTCACCCCTCCACTTT
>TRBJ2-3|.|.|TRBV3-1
CASSQGHSDTQYF
TGTGCCAGCAGCCAGGGACATTCAGATACGCAGTATTTT
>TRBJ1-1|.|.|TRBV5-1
CASSPGTSLYTEAFF
TGCGCCAGCAGCCCGGGCACCAGTTTATACACTGAAGCTTTCTTT
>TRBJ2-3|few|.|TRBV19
CASLITGSSSTDTQYF
TGTGCCAGCCTCATAACAGGGAGCTCTAGCACAGATACGCAGTATTTT